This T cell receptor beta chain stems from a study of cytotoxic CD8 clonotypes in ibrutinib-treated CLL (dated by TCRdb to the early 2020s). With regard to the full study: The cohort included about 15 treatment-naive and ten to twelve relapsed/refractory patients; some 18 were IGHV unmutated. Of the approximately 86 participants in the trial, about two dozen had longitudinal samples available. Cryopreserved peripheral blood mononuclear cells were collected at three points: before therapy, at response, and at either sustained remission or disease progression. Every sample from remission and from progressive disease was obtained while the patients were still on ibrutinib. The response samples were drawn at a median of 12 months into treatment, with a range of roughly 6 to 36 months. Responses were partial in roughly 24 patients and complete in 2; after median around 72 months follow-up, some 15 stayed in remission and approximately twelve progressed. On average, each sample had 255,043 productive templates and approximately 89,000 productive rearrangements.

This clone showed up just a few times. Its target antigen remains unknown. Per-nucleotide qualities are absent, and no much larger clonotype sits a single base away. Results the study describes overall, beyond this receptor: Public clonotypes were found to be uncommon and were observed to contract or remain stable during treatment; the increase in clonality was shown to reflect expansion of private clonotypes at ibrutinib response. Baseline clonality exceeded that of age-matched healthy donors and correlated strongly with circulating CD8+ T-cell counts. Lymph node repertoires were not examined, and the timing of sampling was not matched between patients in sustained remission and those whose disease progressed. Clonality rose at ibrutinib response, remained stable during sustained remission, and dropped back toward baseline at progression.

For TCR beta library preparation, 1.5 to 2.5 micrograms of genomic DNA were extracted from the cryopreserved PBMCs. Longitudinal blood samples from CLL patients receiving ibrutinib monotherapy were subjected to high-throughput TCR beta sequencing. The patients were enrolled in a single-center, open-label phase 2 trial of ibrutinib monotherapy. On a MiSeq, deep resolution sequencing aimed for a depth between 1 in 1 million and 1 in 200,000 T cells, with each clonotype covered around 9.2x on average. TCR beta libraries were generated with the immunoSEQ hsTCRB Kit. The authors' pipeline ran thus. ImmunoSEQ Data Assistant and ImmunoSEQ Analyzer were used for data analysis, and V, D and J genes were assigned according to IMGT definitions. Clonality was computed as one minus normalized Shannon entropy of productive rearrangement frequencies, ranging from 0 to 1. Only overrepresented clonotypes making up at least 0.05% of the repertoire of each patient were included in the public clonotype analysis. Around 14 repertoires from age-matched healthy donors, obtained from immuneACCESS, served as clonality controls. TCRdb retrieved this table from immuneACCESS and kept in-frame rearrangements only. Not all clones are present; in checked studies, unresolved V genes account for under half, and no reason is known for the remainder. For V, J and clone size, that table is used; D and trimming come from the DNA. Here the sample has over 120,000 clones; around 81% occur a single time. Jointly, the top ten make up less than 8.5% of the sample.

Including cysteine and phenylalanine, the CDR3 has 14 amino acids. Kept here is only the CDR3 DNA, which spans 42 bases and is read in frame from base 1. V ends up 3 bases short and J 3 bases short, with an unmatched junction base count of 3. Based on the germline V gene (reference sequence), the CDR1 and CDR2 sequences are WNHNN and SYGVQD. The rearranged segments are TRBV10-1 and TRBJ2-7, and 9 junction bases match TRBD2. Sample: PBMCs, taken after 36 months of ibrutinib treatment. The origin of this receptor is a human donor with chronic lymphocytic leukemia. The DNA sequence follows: TGCGCCAGCAGTGATTTAGCGGGAGTCTACGAGCAGTACTTC. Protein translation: CASSDLAGVYEQYF.